This TCR beta chain was sequenced during a study of cytomegalovirus exposure and HLA in healthy donors. Study results and limitations: Most CMV-associated TCR beta chains were later found to appear HLA-restricted. The HLA-A and HLA-B alleles of most subjects were reportedly predicted accurately from TCR beta sequences.

Germline loops: CDR1 SQVTM, CDR2 ANQGSEA. The ends were cut back, 6 bases at V and 2 bases at J, with 16 bases in the middle. CDR3 length: 15 amino acids. The PCR used 60 Vbeta and 13 Jbeta primers. Libraries were prepared by immunoSEQ multiplex PCR; TCRdb keeps only in-frame clonotypes and omits some of them. The sample holds about 94,000 clones, nearly 80% seen once. Regarding this clone: As yet, its antigen is unknown.

The V and J genes are TRBV29-1 and TRBJ2-2; D is possibly TRBD1 (6 bases). Sequenced sample: PBMCs. This TCR was recovered from a woman in her thirties or forties in good health and CMV-seronegative. CDR3 amino acids: CSVNTGQRNTGELFF. The CDR3 coding sequence is TGCAGCGTCAATACGGGACAACGAAACACCGGGGAGCTGTTTTTT.